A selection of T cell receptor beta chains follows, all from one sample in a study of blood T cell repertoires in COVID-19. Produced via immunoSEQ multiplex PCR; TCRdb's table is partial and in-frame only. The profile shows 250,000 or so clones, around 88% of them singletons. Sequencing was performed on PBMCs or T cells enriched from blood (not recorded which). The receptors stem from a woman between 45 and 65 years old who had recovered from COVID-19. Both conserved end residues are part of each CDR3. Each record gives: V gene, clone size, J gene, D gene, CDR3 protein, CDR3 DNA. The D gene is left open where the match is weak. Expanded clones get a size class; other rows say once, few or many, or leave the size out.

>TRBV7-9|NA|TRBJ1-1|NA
CASSLWADTEAFF
TGTGCCAGCAGCTTATGGGCAGACACTGAAGCTTTCTTT
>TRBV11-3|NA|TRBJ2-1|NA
CASSLTTGSNEQFF
TGTGCCAGCAGCTTGACTACAGGGTCTAATGAGCAGTTCTTC
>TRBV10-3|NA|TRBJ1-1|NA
CAIQVGVTTEAFF
TGTGCCATTCAGGTAGGGGTTACCACTGAAGCTTTCTTT
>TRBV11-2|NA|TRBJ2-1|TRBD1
CASSTDRAREQFF
TGTGCCAGCAGTACCGACAGGGCTCGCGAGCAGTTCTTC
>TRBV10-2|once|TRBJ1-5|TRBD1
CASRQGGQPQHF
TGCGCCAGCAGACAGGGGGGTCAGCCCCAGCATTTT
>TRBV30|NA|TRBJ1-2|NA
CASHGGAGGYTF
TGTGCCAGCCACGGCGGGGCTGGTGGCTACACCTTC
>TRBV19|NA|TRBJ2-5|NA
CASSTSSAGETQYF
TGTGCCAGTAGTACTTCCTCGGCGGGAGAGACCCAGTACTTC
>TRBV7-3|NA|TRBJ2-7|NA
CASSFTGPGSEQYF
TGTGCCAGCAGCTTTACAGGGCCGGGGAGCGAGCAGTACTTC
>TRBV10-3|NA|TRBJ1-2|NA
CATGTNYGYTF
TGTGCCACCGGGACAAACTATGGCTACACCTTC
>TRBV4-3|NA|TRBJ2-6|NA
CASSQSQGRASGANVLTF
TGCGCCAGCAGCCAATCTCAGGGGAGGGCCTCTGGGGCCAACGTCCTGACTTTC
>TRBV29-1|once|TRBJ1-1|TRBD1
CSVKSQGDTEAFF
TGCAGCGTTAAGTCACAGGGGGACACTGAAGCTTTCTTT
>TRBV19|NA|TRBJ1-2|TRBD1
CASSIPQRGLEGYTF
TGTGCCAGTAGTATTCCCCAGAGGGGGCTGGAGGGCTACACCTTC
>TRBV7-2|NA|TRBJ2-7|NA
CASSPDRQTYEQYF
TGTGCCAGCAGCCCCGATCGACAGACCTACGAGCAGTACTTC
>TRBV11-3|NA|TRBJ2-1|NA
CASSLSPRRDNEQFF
TGTGCCAGCAGCTTAAGCCCCCGGAGGGACAATGAGCAGTTCTTC
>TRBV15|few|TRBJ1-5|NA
CATSRDGKGDQPQHF
TGTGCCACCAGCAGAGATGGCAAGGGGGATCAGCCCCAGCATTTT
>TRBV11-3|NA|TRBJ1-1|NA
CASSPSGRGYTEAFF
TGTGCCAGCAGCCCCTCCGGTAGGGGGTACACTGAAGCTTTCTTT
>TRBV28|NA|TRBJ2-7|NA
CASSLLESEQYF
TGTGCCAGCAGTTTACTAGAATCCGAGCAGTACTTC
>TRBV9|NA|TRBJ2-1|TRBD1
CASSVVAPGQGFNEQFF
TGTGCCAGCAGCGTAGTGGCTCCGGGACAGGGGTTCAATGAGCAGTTCTTC
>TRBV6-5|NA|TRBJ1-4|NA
CAGGTATNEKLFF
TGTGCGGGGGGAACTGCAACTAATGAAAAACTGTTTTTT
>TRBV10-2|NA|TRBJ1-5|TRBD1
CASSNRGGYQPQHF
TGCGCCAGCAGCAACAGGGGCGGCTATCAGCCCCAGCATTTT
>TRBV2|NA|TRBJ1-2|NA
CASTVANYGYTF
TGTGCCAGCACGGTCGCTAACTATGGCTACACCTTC
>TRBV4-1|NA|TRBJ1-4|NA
CASSLSQGTNEKLFF
TGCGCCAGCAGCCTTTCACAGGGAACTAATGAAAAACTGTTTTTT